This T cell receptor beta chain was sequenced during a study of blood T cells in healthy people across ages. A single count supports this clonotype. This CDR3 has 10 residues. CDR1 and CDR2 (germline): ENHRY, SYGVKD. Through a sample-barcoded 5' primer and a J-beta primer mix, a second PCR was run for roughly 7 to 11 cycles. TCRdb processed the 5' RACE reads anew with MiXCR; each CDR3 protein has one entry. In the table there are roughly 550,000 distinct CDR3 sequences, less than 25% of which are singletons. These data also featured in a second study, about T cells of mothers and their children. In that study: Thymic selection, a shaping force on TCR recombination output, acts similarly in related and unrelated pairs.

J is TRBJ2-7 and V is TRBV10-3, with D unclear. Near its end, the DNA agrees better with TRBJ2-1, so the J call may be wrong. Sequencing was performed on blood. This clonotype was obtained from a boy aged 5 to 17 in good health. CDR3 loop: CANDRYEQFF. The CDR3 DNA sequence: TGTGCCAACGACCGTTATGAGCAGTTCTTC.